A selection of T cell receptor beta chains follows, all from one sample in a study of cytomegalovirus exposure and HLA in healthy donors. Clones were read by immunoSEQ multiplex PCR, and TCRdb kept only the in-frame ones, dropping some. This table has roughly 150,000 clones, 80% appearing once. Sequences were obtained from PBMCs. The origin of the receptors is a man younger than 40 in good health and CMV-seronegative. CDR3s include the opening cysteine and the closing phenylalanine or tryptophan. D genes are given only for firm matches. The size field is filled for only some rows; it gives once, few, many or a size class.

TRBV11-2,NA,NA,TRBJ2-1,CASSLEGAPYNEQFF,TGTGCCAGCAGCTTAGAGGGGGCCCCCTACAATGAGCAGTTCTTC
TRBV2,NA,few,TRBJ1-1,CASSEGGNTEAFF,TGTGCCAGCAGTGAGGGAGGCAACACTGAAGCTTTCTTT
TRBV9,NA,NA,TRBJ1-2,CASSVDYGQYGGYTF,TGTGCCAGCAGCGTAGACTACGGACAATACGGAGGCTACACCTTC
TRBV9,NA,NA,TRBJ1-5,CASSVGGRTNQPQHF,TGTGCCAGCAGCGTTGGGGGCAGAACAAATCAGCCCCAGCATTTT
TRBV19,TRBD1,NA,TRBJ1-1,CASSIGRGRPEAFF,TGTGCCAGTAGTATTGGCAGGGGGCGGCCTGAAGCTTTCTTT
TRBV30,TRBD2,NA,TRBJ2-5,CAWSDSSGVQETQYF,TGTGCCTGGAGTGACTCTAGCGGGGTCCAAGAGACCCAGTACTTC
TRBV7-2,NA,NA,TRBJ2-3,CASRRQSDTQYF,TGTGCCAGCAGGCGACAGTCAGATACGCAGTATTTT
TRBV5-4,TRBD1,few,TRBJ1-5,CASSLQGAGSNQPQHF,TGTGCCAGCAGCTTGCAGGGGGCCGGGAGCAATCAGCCCCAGCATTTT
TRBV27,NA,NA,TRBJ1-1,CASSLGGNTEAFF,TGTGCCAGCAGTTTGGGGGGGAACACTGAAGCTTTCTTT
TRBV6-1,TRBD1,once,TRBJ2-7,CASSEDTGGYEQYF,TGTGCCAGCAGTGAAGATACAGGGGGCTACGAGCAGTACTTC
TRBV6-5,NA,NA,TRBJ1-4,CASSYFTGLNEKLFF,TGTGCCAGCAGTTACTTTACAGGATTAAATGAAAAACTGTTTTTT
TRBV4-3,NA,NA,TRBJ2-7,CASSQDRASAPHEQYF,TGCGCCAGCAGCCAAGATAGGGCTAGCGCCCCCCACGAGCAGTACTTC
TRBV18,NA,NA,TRBJ1-1,CASSPPPGVKTEAFF,TGTGCCAGCTCACCACCCCCGGGGGTTAAAACTGAAGCTTTCTTT
TRBV25-1,NA,NA,TRBJ2-2,CASSSQLGTRNTGELFF,TGTGCCAGCAGCTCCCAACTGGGGACACGGAACACCGGGGAGCTGTTTTTT
TRBV19,TRBD1,NA,TRBJ1-1,CASSMGQGANTEAFF,TGTGCCAGTAGTATGGGACAGGGGGCGAACACTGAAGCTTTCTTT
TRBV15,NA,NA,TRBJ2-1,CATSRDNRRAGEQFF,TGTGCCACCAGCAGAGATAATAGGAGGGCTGGTGAGCAGTTCTTC
TRBV28,NA,NA,TRBJ1-2,CASRANYGYTF,TGTGCCAGCAGAGCGAACTATGGCTACACCTTC
TRBV11-2,NA,NA,TRBJ2-3,CASSLGGGFSTDTQYF,TGTGCCAGCAGCTTGGGGGGGGGCTTTAGTACAGATACGCAGTATTTT
TRBV5-1,TRBD2,NA,TRBJ2-3,CASSFAGRSGGGRDTQYF,TGCGCCAGCAGCTTCGCAGGTCGGAGCGGGGGGGGCCGAGATACGCAGTATTTT
TRBV4-3,NA,few,TRBJ2-5,CASSQAPGSRETQYF,TGCGCCAGCAGCCAAGCGCCGGGATCGCGAGAGACCCAGTACTTC
TRBV25-1,NA,NA,TRBJ2-3,CASSVGVNTQYF,TGTGCCAGCAGTGTAGGGGTAAATACGCAGTATTTT
TRBV28,NA,few,TRBJ1-2,CASSSTTYGYTF,TGTGCCAGCAGTTCGACAACCTATGGCTACACCTTC
TRBV7-8,TRBD1,NA,TRBJ2-7,CASSSPTGGYEQYF,TGTGCCAGCAGCTCCCCGACAGGGGGCTACGAGCAGTACTTC
TRBV7-2,NA,NA,TRBJ1-2,CASSLGTVGYTF,TGTGCCAGCAGCTTAGGGACTGTGGGCTACACCTTC
TRBV28,NA,NA,TRBJ1-2,CASARQDVYGYTF,TGTGCCAGCGCCCGGCAGGATGTCTATGGCTACACCTTC
TRBV28,NA,NA,TRBJ2-1,CASSLREGVEQFF,TGTGCCAGCAGTTTAAGAGAGGGGGTAGAGCAGTTCTTC
TRBV15,TRBD1,NA,TRBJ2-1,CATSSGPRQGLNEQFF,TGTGCCACCAGCAGCGGACCCAGACAGGGGCTAAATGAGCAGTTCTTC
TRBV18,TRBD1,once,TRBJ2-5,CASSRTGVRETQYF,TGTGCCAGCTCACGGACAGGGGTTAGGGAGACCCAGTACTTC
TRBV6-5,TRBD1,NA,TRBJ2-2,CASSYRAQTGTGELFF,TGTGCCAGCAGTTACCGGGCTCAGACAGGGACCGGGGAGCTGTTTTTT
TRBV28,NA,few,TRBJ1-6,CASSLPGSSYNSPLHF,TGTGCCAGCAGTTTACCGGGGAGCTCCTATAATTCACCCCTCCACTTT
TRBV9,NA,NA,TRBJ2-3,CASSVGALADTDTQYF,TGTGCCAGCAGCGTAGGTGCGTTAGCGGACACAGATACGCAGTATTTT
TRBV11-2,TRBD2,NA,TRBJ2-7,CASSLDGASGISYEQYF,TGTGCCAGCAGCTTAGATGGGGCTAGCGGTATCTCCTACGAGCAGTACTTC
TRBV25-1,NA,few,TRBJ1-5,CASSESPGFDSQPQHF,TGTGCCAGCAGTGAATCCCCGGGGTTCGACTCTCAGCCCCAGCATTTT
TRBV15,TRBD2,once,TRBJ2-7,CATSRDSGPGSEQYF,TGTGCCACCAGCAGAGATAGCGGGCCGGGGTCCGAGCAGTACTTC
TRBV13,TRBD1,NA,TRBJ1-6,CASSFRDRVTSPLHF,TGTGCCAGCAGTTTCCGGGACAGGGTCACTTCACCCCTCCACTTT
TRBV13,NA,NA,TRBJ2-7,CASSLRDPGDEQYF,TGTGCCAGCAGCTTAAGGGACCCAGGGGACGAGCAGTACTTC
TRBV27,NA,NA,TRBJ2-1,CASSWGVNEQFF,TGTGCCAGCAGTTGGGGGGTAAATGAGCAGTTCTTC
TRBV10-3,NA,NA,TRBJ1-2,CAISAEPRGYTF,TGTGCCATCAGTGCGGAGCCCCGAGGCTACACCTTC
TRBV28,TRBD1,few,TRBJ1-1,CASSGQGILNTEAFF,TGTGCCAGCAGTGGACAGGGGATTTTGAACACTGAAGCTTTCTTT
TRBV4-3,TRBD1,NA,TRBJ1-3,CASSQDGTGEGNTIYF,TGCGCCAGCAGCCAAGACGGGACAGGGGAAGGAAACACCATATATTTT
TRBV15,NA,NA,TRBJ1-2,CATSRDAENYGYTF,TGTGCCACCAGCAGAGATGCGGAGAACTATGGCTACACCTTC
TRBV29-1,TRBD2,NA,TRBJ2-5,CSMEGGGLPGTQYF,TGCAGCATGGAGGGCGGGGGGCTTCCTGGGACCCAGTACTTC
TRBV6-4,NA,NA,TRBJ1-2,CASSDTPQAISGYTF,TGTGCCAGCAGTGACACCCCCCAGGCGATTTCTGGCTACACCTTC
TRBV7-9,NA,once,TRBJ1-2,CASSLAATNYGYTF,TGTGCCAGCAGCTTAGCGGCAACTAACTATGGCTACACCTTC
TRBV19,NA,NA,TRBJ2-1,CASSFSVASYNEQFF,TGTGCCAGTAGTTTTAGCGTTGCCTCCTACAATGAGCAGTTCTTC
TRBV4-3,TRBD1,few,TRBJ1-2,CASSQDRQGAIDHGYTF,TGCGCCAGCAGCCAAGATAGGCAGGGGGCGATAGATCATGGCTACACCTTC
TRBV10-1,NA,NA,TRBJ2-1,CASSETGKSYNEQFF,TGCGCCAGCAGTGAGACGGGGAAATCCTACAATGAGCAGTTCTTC
TRBV19,NA,NA,TRBJ2-3,CASSIGTADTQYF,TGTGCCAGTAGTATAGGAACTGCGGATACGCAGTATTTT
TRBV9,TRBD1,few,TRBJ2-7,CASSPGSTGAYEQYF,TGTGCCAGCAGCCCCGGGTCCACAGGGGCCTACGAGCAGTACTTC
TRBV4-2,TRBD1,once,TRBJ2-1,CASSQEQGALDEQFF,TGTGCCAGCAGCCAAGAACAGGGGGCGCTGGATGAGCAGTTCTTC
TRBV4-2,TRBD1,NA,TRBJ1-4,CASSRLSDRGAEKLFF,TGTGCCAGCAGCCGTCTATCGGACAGGGGGGCCGAAAAACTGTTTTTT
TRBV19,NA,NA,TRBJ2-3,CASSIDRGVQGAPNTQYF,TGTGCCAGTAGTATAGATCGGGGGGTGCAGGGGGCGCCTAATACGCAGTATTTT
TRBV7-3,TRBD2,NA,TRBJ2-3,CASSSRDYPTDTQYF,TGTGCCAGCAGCTCCCGGGACTACCCCACAGATACGCAGTATTTT
TRBV7-2,TRBD2,NA,TRBJ2-6,CASSLTSGGYLWGANVLTF,TGTGCCAGCAGCTTAACTAGCGGGGGTTACCTCTGGGGGGCCAACGTCCTGACTTTC
TRBV10-3,TRBD1,NA,TRBJ1-2,CAISARQGRKDGYTF,TGTGCCATCAGTGCCCGACAGGGGCGGAAAGATGGCTACACCTTC
TRBV11-2,TRBD1,NA,TRBJ1-2,CASSLEEGALVGYTF,TGTGCCAGCAGCTTAGAAGAGGGGGCGCTGGTTGGCTACACCTTC
TRBV4-2,TRBD1,NA,TRBJ2-7,CASSHPGQEAYEQYF,TGTGCCAGCAGCCACCCGGGACAGGAAGCCTACGAGCAGTACTTC
TRBV25-1,TRBD2,NA,TRBJ2-7,CASSEGGVREQYF,TGTGCCAGCAGTGAAGGGGGGGTCCGCGAGCAGTACTTC